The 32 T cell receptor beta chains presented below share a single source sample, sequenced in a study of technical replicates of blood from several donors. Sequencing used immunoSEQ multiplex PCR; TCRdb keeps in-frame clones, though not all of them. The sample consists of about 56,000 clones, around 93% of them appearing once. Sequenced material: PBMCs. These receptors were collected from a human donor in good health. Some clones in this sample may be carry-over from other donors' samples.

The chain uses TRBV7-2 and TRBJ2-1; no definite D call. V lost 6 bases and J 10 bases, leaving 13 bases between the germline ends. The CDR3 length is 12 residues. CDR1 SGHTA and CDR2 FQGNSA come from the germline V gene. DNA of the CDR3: TGTGCCAGCAGTCGTTCCGAGAGAGAGCAGTTCTTC. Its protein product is CASSRSEREQFF.

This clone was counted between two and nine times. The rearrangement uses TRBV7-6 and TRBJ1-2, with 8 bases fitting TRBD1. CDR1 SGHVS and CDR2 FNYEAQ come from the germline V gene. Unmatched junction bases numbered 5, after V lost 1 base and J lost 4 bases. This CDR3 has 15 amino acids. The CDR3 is CASSLESGGLYGYTF. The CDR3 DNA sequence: TGTGCCAGCAGCTTAGAGTCAGGGGGCCTCTATGGCTACACCTTC. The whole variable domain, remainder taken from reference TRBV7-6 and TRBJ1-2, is GAGVSQSPRYKVTKRGQDVALRCDPISGHVSLYWYRQALGQGPEFLTYFNYEAQQDKSGLPNDRFSAERPEGSISTLTIQRTEQRDSAMYRCASSLESGGLYGYTFGSGTRLTVV.

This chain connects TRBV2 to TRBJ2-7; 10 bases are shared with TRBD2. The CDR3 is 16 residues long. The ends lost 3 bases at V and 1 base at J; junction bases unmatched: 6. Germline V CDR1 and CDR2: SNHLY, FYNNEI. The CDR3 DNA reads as TGTGCCAGCAGTGACCTAGCGGGAGATCTTTCCTACGAGCAGTACTTC. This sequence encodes CASSDLAGDLSYEQYF.

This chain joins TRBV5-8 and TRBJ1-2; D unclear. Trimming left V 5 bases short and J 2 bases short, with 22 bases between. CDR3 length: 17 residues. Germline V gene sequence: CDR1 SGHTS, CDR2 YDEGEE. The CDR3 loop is CASSQWEGSLLNYGYTF. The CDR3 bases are TGTGCCAGCAGTCAATGGGAGGGCTCCCTTCTAAACTATGGCTACACCTTC.

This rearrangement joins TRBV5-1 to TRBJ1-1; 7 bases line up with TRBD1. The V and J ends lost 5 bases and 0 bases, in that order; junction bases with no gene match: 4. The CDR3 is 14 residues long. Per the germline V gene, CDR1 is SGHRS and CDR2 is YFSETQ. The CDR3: CASSIGTVNTEAFF. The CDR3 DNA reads TGCGCCAGCAGTATTGGGACAGTGAACACTGAAGCTTTCTTT.

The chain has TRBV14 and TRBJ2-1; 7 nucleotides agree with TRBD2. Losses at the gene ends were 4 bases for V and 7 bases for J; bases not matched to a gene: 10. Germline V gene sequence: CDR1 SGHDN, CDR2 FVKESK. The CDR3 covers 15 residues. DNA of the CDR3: TGTGCCAGCAGCCGGGGGGGTTTCGGAGGTAATGAGCAGTTCTTC. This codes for CASSRGGFGGNEQFF.

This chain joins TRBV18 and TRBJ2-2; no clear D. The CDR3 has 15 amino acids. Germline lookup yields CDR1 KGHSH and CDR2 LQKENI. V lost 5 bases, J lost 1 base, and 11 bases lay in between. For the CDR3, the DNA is TGTGCCAGCTCAATTTTGACGGGGAACACCGGGGAGCTGTTTTTT. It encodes CASSILTGNTGELFF.

The chain's CDR3 is CASSRQGISNTGELFF. The CDR3 DNA is TGTGCCAGCAGTCGACAGGGGATATCGAACACCGGGGAGCTGTTTTTT. This chain connects TRBV2 to TRBJ2-2; 8 nucleotides agree with TRBD1. V shed 5 bases, J shed 0 bases, and the junction held 5 bases outside the gene matches. CDR3 size: 16 residues. Germline V lookup: CDR1 SNHLY, CDR2 FYNNEI.

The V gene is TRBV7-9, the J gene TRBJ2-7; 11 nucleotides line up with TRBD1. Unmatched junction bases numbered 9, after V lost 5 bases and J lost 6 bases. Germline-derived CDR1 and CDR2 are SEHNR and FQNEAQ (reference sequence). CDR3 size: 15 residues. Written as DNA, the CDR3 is TGTGCCAGCAGCCGAGAGCAGGACAGGGGGCTCGAGCAGTACTTC. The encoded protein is CASSREQDRGLEQYF.

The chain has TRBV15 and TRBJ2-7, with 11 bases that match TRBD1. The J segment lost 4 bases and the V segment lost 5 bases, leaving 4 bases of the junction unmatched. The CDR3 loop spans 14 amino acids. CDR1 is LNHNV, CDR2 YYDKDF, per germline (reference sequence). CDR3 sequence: CATSYGQGAYEQYF. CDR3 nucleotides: TGTGCCACCAGCTATGGACAGGGGGCTTACGAGCAGTACTTC.

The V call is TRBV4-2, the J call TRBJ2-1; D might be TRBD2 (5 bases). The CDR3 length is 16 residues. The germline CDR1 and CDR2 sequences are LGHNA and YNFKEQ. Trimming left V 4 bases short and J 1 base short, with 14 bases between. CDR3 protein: CASSLQASGSYNEQFF. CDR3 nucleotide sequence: TGTGCCAGCAGCCTCCAGGCCAGCGGTTCCTACAATGAGCAGTTCTTC.

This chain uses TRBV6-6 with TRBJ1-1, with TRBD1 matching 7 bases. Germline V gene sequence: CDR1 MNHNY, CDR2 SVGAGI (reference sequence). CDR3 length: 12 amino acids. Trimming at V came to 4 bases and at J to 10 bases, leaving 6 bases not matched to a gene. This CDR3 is CASSSADRRAFF. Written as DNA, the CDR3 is TGTGCCAGCAGTTCCGCGGACAGGCGAGCTTTCTTT.

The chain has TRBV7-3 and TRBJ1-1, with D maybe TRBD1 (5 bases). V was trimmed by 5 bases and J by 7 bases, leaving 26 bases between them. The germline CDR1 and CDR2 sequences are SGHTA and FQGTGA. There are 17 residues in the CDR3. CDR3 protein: CASSTNEGRGQVGEAFF. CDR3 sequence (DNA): TGTGCCAGCAGCACGAATGAGGGGAGGGGTCAAGTGGGTGAAGCTTTCTTT.

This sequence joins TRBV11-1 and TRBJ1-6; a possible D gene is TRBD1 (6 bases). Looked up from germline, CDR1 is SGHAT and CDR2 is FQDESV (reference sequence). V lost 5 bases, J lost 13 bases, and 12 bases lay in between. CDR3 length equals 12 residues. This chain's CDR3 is CASSIDRSPLHF. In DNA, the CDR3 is TGTGCCAGCAGCATCGACAGGTCGCCCCTCCACTTT.

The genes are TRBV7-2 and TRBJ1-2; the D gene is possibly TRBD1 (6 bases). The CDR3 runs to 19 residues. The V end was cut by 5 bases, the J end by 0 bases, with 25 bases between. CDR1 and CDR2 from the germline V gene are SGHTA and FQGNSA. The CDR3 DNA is TGTGCCAGCAGCCCCATCTTTACCGCACGAACAGGGTCTAACTATGGCTACACCTTC. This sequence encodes CASSPIFTARTGSNYGYTF.

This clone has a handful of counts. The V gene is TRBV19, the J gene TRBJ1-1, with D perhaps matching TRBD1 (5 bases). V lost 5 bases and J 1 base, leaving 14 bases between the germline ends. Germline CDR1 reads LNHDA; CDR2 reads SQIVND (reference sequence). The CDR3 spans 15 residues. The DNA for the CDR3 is TGTGCCAGTAGTGATTACAGGAGGGGGAACACTGAAGCTTTCTTT. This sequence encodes CASSDYRRGNTEAFF.

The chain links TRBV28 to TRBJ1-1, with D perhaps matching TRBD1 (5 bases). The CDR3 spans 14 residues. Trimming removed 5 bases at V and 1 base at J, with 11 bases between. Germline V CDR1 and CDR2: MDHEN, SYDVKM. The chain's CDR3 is CASSPAQANTEAFF. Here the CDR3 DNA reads TGTGCCAGCAGTCCGGCACAGGCGAACACTGAAGCTTTCTTT.

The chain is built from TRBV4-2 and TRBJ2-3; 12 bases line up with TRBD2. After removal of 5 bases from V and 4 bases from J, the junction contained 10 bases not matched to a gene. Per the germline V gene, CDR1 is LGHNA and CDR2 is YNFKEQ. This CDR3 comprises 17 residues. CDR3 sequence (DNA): TGTGCCAGCAGCACGAGGCTGCTAGCGGGAGGGTCAGATACGCAGTATTTT. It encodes CASSTRLLAGGSDTQYF.

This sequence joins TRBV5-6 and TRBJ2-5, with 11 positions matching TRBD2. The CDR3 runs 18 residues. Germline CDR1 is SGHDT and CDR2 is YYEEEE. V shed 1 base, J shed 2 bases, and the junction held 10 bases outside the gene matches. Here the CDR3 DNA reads TGTGCCAGCAGCTTGTACCTACCGGGACTAGCGGAGCAAGAGACCCAGTACTTC. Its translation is CASSLYLPGLAEQETQYF.

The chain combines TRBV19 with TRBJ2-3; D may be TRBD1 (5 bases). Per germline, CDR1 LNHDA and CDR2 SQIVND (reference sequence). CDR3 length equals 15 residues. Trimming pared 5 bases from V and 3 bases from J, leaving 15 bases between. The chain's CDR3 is CASSAPGYSTDTQYF. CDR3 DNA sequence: TGTGCCAGTAGTGCACCAGGGTATTCGACAGATACGCAGTATTTT.

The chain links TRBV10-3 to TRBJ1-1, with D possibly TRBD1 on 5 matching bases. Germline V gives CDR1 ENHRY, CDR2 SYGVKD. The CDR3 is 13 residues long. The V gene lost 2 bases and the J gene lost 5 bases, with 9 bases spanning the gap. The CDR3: CAISERGRTEAFF. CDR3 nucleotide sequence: TGTGCCATCAGTGAGCGGGGGAGGACTGAAGCTTTCTTT.

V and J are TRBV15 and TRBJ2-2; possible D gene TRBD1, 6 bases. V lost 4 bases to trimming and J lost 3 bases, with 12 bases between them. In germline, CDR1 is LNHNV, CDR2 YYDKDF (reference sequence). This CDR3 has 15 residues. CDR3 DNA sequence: TGTGCCACCAGCAAGGGGGTGGCCGACACCGGGGAGCTGTTTTTT. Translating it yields CATSKGVADTGELFF.

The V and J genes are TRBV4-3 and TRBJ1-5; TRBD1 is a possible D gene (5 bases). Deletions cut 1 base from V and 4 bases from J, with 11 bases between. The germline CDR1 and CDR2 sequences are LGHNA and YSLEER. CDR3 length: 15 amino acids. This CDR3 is CASSQGTGPNQPQHF. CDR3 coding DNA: TGCGCCAGCAGCCAAGGTACAGGACCGAATCAGCCCCAGCATTTT.

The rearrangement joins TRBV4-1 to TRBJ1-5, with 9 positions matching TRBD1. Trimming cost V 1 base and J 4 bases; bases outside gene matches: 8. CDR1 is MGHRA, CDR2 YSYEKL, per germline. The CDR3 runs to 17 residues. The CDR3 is CASSQAATGGLNQPQHF. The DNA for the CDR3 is TGCGCCAGCAGCCAAGCCGCTACAGGGGGCTTAAATCAGCCCCAGCATTTT.

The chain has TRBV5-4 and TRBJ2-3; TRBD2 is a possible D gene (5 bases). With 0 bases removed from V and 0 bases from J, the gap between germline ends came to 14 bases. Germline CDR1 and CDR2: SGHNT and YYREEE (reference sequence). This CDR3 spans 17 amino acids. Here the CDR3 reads CASSLAGTSTSTDTQYF. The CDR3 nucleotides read TGTGCCAGCAGCTTGGCGGGAACCAGTACTAGCACAGATACGCAGTATTTT.

The CDR3 loop is CASSPDATRGGEQYF. The CDR3 DNA follows: TGTGCCAGCTCACCGGACGCCACCCGGGGAGGAGAGCAGTACTTC. The rearrangement links TRBV18 to TRBJ2-7, with D possibly being TRBD2 (6 bases). Germline V gives CDR1 KGHSH, CDR2 LQKENI. V was pared by 3 bases and J by 7 bases, with 19 bases between. The CDR3 covers 15 residues. The full variable domain, rest sourced from reference TRBV18 and TRBJ2-7, is NAGVMQNPRHLVRRRGQEARLRCSPMKGHSHVYWYRQLPEEGLKFMVYLQKENIIDESGMPKERFSAEFPKEGPSILRIQQVVRGDSAAYFCASSPDATRGGEQYFGPGTRLTVT.

This CDR3 reads CASSYSGTGDYEQYF. The CDR3 nucleotides read TGCGCCAGCAGCTACTCCGGGACAGGGGACTACGAGCAGTACTTC. This chain uses TRBV5-1 with TRBJ2-7, with 10 positions matching TRBD1. J gave up 3 bases and V 3 bases, and 6 bases lay outside the gene matches. Germline V gene data show CDR1 as SGHRS and CDR2 as YFSETQ. The length of the CDR3 is 15 residues.

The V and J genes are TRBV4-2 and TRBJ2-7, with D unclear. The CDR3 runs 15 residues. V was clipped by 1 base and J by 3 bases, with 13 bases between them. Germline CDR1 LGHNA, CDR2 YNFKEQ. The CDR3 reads CASSQAIGGIYEQYF. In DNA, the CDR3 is TGTGCCAGCAGCCAAGCCATTGGCGGAATCTACGAGCAGTACTTC.

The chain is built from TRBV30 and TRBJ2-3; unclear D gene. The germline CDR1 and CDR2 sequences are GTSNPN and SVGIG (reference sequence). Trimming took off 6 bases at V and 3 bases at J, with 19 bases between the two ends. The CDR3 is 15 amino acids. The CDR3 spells CACPPRIAETDTQYF. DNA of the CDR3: TGTGCCTGCCCGCCCCGAATAGCAGAAACAGATACGCAGTATTTT.

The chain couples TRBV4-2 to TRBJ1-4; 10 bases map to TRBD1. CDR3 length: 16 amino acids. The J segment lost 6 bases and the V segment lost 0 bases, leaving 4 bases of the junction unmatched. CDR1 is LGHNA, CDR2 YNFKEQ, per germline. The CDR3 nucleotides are TGTGCCAGCAGCCAAGATGTGGGGACAGGGGATGAAAAACTGTTTTTT. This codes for CASSQDVGTGDEKLFF.

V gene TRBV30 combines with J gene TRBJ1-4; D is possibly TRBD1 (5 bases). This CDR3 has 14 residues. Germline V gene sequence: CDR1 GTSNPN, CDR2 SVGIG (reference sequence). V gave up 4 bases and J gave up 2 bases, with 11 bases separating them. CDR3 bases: TGTGCCTGGAAAAAACAGGAGACTAATGAAAAACTGTTTTTT. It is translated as CAWKKQETNEKLFF.

In nucleotides, the CDR3 is TGTGCCAGCAGCTTGTCACAGAATCATAATTCACCCCTCCACTTT. It encodes CASSLSQNHNSPLHF. The rearrangement uses TRBV7-6 and TRBJ1-6; the D is unclear. CDR3 length: 15 amino acids. Trimming shortened V by 3 bases and J by 5 bases, and 11 bases separated the two germline ends. Germline lookup yields CDR1 SGHVS and CDR2 FNYEAQ.